The text below deals with one TCR beta chain. The entry originates in a study of cytomegalovirus exposure and HLA in healthy donors. CDR1 MNHNS and CDR2 SASEGT come from the germline V gene. V shed 1 base and J shed 0 bases, with 10 bases lying between them. The CDR3 sequence is 16 residues long. The data were produced by immunoSEQ multiplex PCR, yet TCRdb's version contains in-frame clones alone and is incomplete. The sample yields roughly 56,000 clones, 75% to 95% seen once. V gene TRBV6-1 combines with J gene TRBJ2-1, with D possibly being TRBD1 (6 bases). The TCR was taken from a woman in her twenties or thirties in good health and CMV-seronegative. The specimen was PBMCs. The CDR3 DNA is TGTGCCAGCAGTGAAGTCCAGGGGAGCTCCTACAATGAGCAGTTCTTC. Its translation: CASSEVQGSSYNEQFF.